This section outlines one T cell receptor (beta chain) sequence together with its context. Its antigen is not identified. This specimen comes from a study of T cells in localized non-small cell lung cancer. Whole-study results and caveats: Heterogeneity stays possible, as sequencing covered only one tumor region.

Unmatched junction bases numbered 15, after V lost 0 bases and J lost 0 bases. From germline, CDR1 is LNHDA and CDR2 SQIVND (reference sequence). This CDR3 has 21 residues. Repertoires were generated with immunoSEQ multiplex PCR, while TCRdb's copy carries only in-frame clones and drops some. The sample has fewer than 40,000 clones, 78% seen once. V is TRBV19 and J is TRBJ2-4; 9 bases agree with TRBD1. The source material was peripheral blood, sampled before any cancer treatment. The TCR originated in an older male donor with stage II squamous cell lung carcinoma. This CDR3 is CASSIEAVGTGTSLAKNIQYF. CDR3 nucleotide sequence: TGTGCCAGTAGTATAGAGGCGGTCGGGACAGGGACTTCGCTAGCCAAAAACATTCAGTACTTC. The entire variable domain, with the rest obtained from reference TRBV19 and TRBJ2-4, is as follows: DGGITQSPKYLFRKEGQNVTLSCEQNLNHDAMYWYRQDPGQGLRLIYYSQIVNDFQKGDIAEGYSVSREKKESFPLTVTSAQKNPTAFYLCASSIEAVGTGTSLAKNIQYFGAGTRLSVL.